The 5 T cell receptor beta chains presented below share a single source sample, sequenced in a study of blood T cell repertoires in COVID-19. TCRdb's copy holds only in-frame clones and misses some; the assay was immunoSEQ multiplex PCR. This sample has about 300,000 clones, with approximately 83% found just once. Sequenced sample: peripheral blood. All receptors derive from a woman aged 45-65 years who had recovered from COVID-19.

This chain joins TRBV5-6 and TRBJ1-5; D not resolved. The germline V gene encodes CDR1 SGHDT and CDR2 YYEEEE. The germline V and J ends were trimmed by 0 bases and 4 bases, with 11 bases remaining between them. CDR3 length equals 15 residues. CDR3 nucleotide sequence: TGTGCCAGCAGCTTGGGCGGGAGGGTGAATCAGCCCCAGCATTTT. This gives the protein CASSLGGRVNQPQHF.

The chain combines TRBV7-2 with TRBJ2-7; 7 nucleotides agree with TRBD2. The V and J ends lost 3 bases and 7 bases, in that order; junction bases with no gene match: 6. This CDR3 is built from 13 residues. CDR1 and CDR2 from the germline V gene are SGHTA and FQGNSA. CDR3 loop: CASSLRGSGEQYF. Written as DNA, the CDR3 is TGTGCCAGCAGCTTGCGGGGGTCGGGAGAGCAGTACTTC. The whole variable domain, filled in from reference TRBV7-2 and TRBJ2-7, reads GAGVSQSPSNKVTEKGKDVELRCDPISGHTALYWYRQSLGQGLEFLIYFQGNSAPDKSGLPSDRFSAERTGGSVSTLTIQRTQQEDSAVYLCASSLRGSGEQYFGPGTRLTVT.

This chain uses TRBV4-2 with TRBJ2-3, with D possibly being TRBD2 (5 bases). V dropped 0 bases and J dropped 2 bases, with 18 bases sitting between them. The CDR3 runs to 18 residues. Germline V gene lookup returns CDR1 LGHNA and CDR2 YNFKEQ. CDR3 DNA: TGTGCCAGCAGCCAAGAAGGGTTAGGCGGGCCGCACACAGATACGCAGTATTTT. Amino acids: CASSQEGLGGPHTDTQYF.

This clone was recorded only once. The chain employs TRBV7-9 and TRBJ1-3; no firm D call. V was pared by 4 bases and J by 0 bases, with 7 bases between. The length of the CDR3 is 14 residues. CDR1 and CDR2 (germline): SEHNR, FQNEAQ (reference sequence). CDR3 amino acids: CASSSGISGNTIYF. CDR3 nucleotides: TGTGCCAGCAGCTCGGGGATCTCTGGAAACACCATATATTTT.

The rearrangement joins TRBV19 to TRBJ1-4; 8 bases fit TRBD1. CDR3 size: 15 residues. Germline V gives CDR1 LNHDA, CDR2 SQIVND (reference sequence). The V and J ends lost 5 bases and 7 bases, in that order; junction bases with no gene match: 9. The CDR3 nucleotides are TGTGCCAGTAGTCCGCCCAGGGGGCTCGGTGAAAAACTGTTTTTT. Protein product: CASSPPRGLGEKLFF. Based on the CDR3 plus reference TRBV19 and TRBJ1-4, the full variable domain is DGGITQSPKYLFRKEGQNVTLSCEQNLNHDAMYWYRQDPGQGLRLIYYSQIVNDFQKGDIAEGYSVSREKKESFPLTVTSAQKNPTAFYLCASSPPRGLGEKLFFGSGTQLSVL.